A single sample is the source of the 19 T cell receptor beta chains below, sequenced in a study of blood T cell repertoires in COVID-19. Clones were read by immunoSEQ multiplex PCR, and TCRdb kept only the in-frame ones, dropping some. Of 310,000 or so clones listed, approximately 86% are singletons. Material: PBMCs or T cells enriched from blood (not recorded which). All receptors come from a woman aged 18 to 35 who had recovered from COVID-19.

The chain carries TRBV28 and TRBJ2-5; possible D gene TRBD1, 6 bases. This CDR3 has 13 amino acids. CDR1 is MDHEN and CDR2 is SYDVKM in the germline V gene. With 3 bases removed from V and 4 bases from J, the gap between germline ends came to 9 bases. DNA of the CDR3: TGTGCCAGCAGTTTTTCAGGGGTAGAGACCCAGTACTTC. Translated, it gives CASSFSGVETQYF.

V is TRBV15 and J is TRBJ2-1; 9 nucleotides align to TRBD2. The germline gives CDR1 LNHNV, CDR2 YYDKDF (reference sequence). This CDR3 contains 15 residues. Trimming took 5 bases from V and 7 from J; bases not matched to a gene: 9. The CDR3: CATSFTGTSRNEQFF. In DNA, the CDR3 is TGTGCCACCAGCTTCACCGGGACTAGCAGAAATGAGCAGTTCTTC.

The chain couples TRBV30 to TRBJ2-7; tentatively, D is TRBD2 (5 bases). This CDR3 comprises 12 residues. Between the trimmed V and J ends, which lost 4 bases and 1 base, there was a span of 8 bases. The V gene's germline CDR1 is GTSNPN and CDR2 SVGIG (reference sequence). For the CDR3, the DNA is TGTGCCTGGACCCCGGGGTCCTACGAGCAGTACTTC. Its protein product is CAWTPGSYEQYF.

The sample holds a few counts of this clone. CDR3 nucleotides: TGTGCCAGTAGTATAGTAAGGGGGACTGAAGCTTTCTTT. Encoded protein: CASSIVRGTEAFF. The genes are TRBV19 and TRBJ1-1; tentatively, D is TRBD1 (6 bases). V was shortened by 1 base and J by 5 bases, with 8 bases between the two germline ends. Germline loops: CDR1 LNHDA, CDR2 SQIVND (reference sequence). This CDR3 spans 13 amino acids.

The sample holds one count of this clone. The gene calls are TRBV19 and TRBJ1-2, with TRBD1 matching over 7 bases. Germline V gene sequence: CDR1 LNHDA, CDR2 SQIVND (reference sequence). Trimming cost V 10 bases and J 5 bases; bases outside gene matches: 16. This CDR3 is 15 amino acids long. The CDR3: CATSQGTAQNYGYTF. In DNA form, the CDR3 reads TGTGCCACATCTCAAGGGACAGCCCAGAATTATGGCTACACCTTC.

V and J are TRBV4-1 and TRBJ2-7; perhaps TRBD1 as D (5 bases). From germline, CDR1 is MGHRA and CDR2 YSYEKL. Between the trimmed V and J ends, which lost 0 bases and 6 bases, there was a span of 18 bases. CDR3 length equals 16 residues. In DNA, the CDR3 is TGCGCCAGCAGCCAAGATAGTAAGGGGTTATACGGCGAGCAGTACTTC. Its protein product is CASSQDSKGLYGEQYF.

This clone was observed a few times. The chain recombines TRBV23-1 with TRBJ2-1; D is possibly TRBD2 (6 bases). TRBV23-1 is sorted into the ORF group, with uncertain function. Trimming left V 0 bases short and J 3 bases short, with 12 bases between. This CDR3 comprises 16 residues. Here the CDR3 reads CASSQSLSGLYNEQFF. The CDR3 coding sequence is TGCGCCAGCAGTCAATCTCTTAGCGGACTCTACAATGAGCAGTTCTTC.

The CDR3 nucleotides are TGCGCCAGCAGCTTGGAGGGACTTGACTCCTACGAGCAGTACTTC. Translating gives CASSLEGLDSYEQYF. The chain combines TRBV5-1 with TRBJ2-7, with TRBD2 as a possible D gene (6 bases). The germline V gene has CDR1 SGHRS and CDR2 YFSETQ. The CDR3 is made up of 15 amino acids. Trimming left V 0 bases short and J 0 bases short, with 10 bases between.

In its sample, this clone was seen a few times. The V gene is TRBV5-1, the J gene TRBJ2-5; 7 bases are shared with TRBD2. Trimming removed 4 bases from V and 2 bases from J; junction bases left unmatched: 5. The CDR3 is made up of 14 amino acids. Germline V CDR1 and CDR2: SGHRS, YFSETQ. In DNA form, the CDR3 reads TGCGCCAGCAGCGTTGGACTAGATCAAGAGACCCAGTACTTC. It specifies CASSVGLDQETQYF.

The chain joins TRBV27 to TRBJ2-1, with 10 bases identical to TRBD2. The ends lost 4 bases at V and 9 bases at J; junction bases unmatched: 12. The germline V gene has CDR1 MNHEY and CDR2 SMNVEV (reference sequence). The length of the CDR3 is 16 residues. CDR3 nucleotides: TGTGCCAGCAGTTCGTTTTCTCTAGCGGGAGTCCCTGAGCAGTTCTTC. Its translation is CASSSFSLAGVPEQFF.

This clone appeared a single time. CDR3 amino acids: CASSLEGRGGNEQFF. CDR3 coding DNA: TGCGCCAGCAGCTTGGAAGGTCGGGGAGGGAATGAGCAGTTCTTC. The rearrangement joins TRBV5-1 to TRBJ2-1; 7 bases align to TRBD2. Trimming cost V 0 bases and J 7 bases; bases outside gene matches: 7. Per the germline V gene, CDR1 is SGHRS and CDR2 is YFSETQ. The CDR3 length is 15 residues.

The chain joins TRBV3-1 (or the pseudogene TRBV3-2) to TRBJ2-1; 10 bases are shared with TRBD2. V shed 5 bases and J 4 bases; nucleotides not matched to a gene: 8. This CDR3 has 16 amino acids. Germline V gene data show CDR1 as LGHDT and CDR2 as YNNKEL (reference sequence). CDR3 nucleotides: TGTGCCAGCAGCACATTAGCGGGGGGACCTTACAATGAGCAGTTCTTC. Its protein is CASSTLAGGPYNEQFF.

This clone was counted only a few times. This sequence joins TRBV27 and TRBJ1-1, with D maybe TRBD1 (6 bases). Germline CDR1 reads MNHEY; CDR2 reads SMNVEV (reference sequence). The CDR3 is made up of 14 amino acids. The V end lost 5 bases, the J end lost 4 bases, and 14 bases lay between the germline ends. DNA for the CDR3: TGTGCCAGCAGTCCTCTGACAGGAAGCACTGAAGCTTTCTTT. It specifies CASSPLTGSTEAFF.

The rearrangement links TRBV7-9 to TRBJ2-5, with TRBD1 as a possible D gene (5 bases). V gave up 6 bases and J gave up 3 bases, with 11 bases separating them. CDR1 SEHNR and CDR2 FQNEAQ come from the germline V gene (reference sequence). The CDR3 is 13 residues long. CDR3 region: CASSLFREETQYF. The CDR3 region has the DNA TGTGCCAGCAGTCTGTTCAGGGAAGAGACCCAGTACTTC.

The chain couples TRBV27 to TRBJ1-2; TRBD1 aligns across 7 bases. CDR3 length: 14 amino acids. The V gene's germline CDR1 is MNHEY and CDR2 SMNVEV (reference sequence). V gave up 5 bases and J gave up 6 bases; unmatched junction bases: 9. Here the CDR3 DNA reads TGTGCCAGCAGTACGACAGGGTCAGCGAATGGCTACACCTTC. This codes for CASSTTGSANGYTF.

V is TRBV19 and J is TRBJ1-4; 7 bases line up with TRBD1. The CDR3 is made up of 13 amino acids. V lost 10 bases, J lost 6 bases, and 8 bases stayed unmatched. CDR1 is LNHDA and CDR2 is SQIVND in the germline V gene (reference sequence). The CDR3 nucleotides are TGTGCCACTTTAGGACAGGAACATGAAAAACTGTTTTTT. Amino acid sequence: CATLGQEHEKLFF.

Concerning this clone itself: Other DNA sequences of this sample code for an identical CDR3. This chain links TRBV19 with TRBJ1-3; D perhaps matches TRBD1 (5 bases). The CDR3 contains 13 residues. Germline V CDR1 and CDR2: LNHDA, SQIVND (reference sequence). V was shortened by 4 bases and J by 1 base, with 5 bases between the two germline ends. The CDR3, as DNA: TGTGCCAGTAGTACAGGGTCTGGAAACACCATATATTTT. This translates into CASSTGSGNTIYF.

The CDR3 nucleotides are TGCAGCGTTGAAGGCACAGGGACAACTAATGAAAAACTGTTTTTT. Its protein product is CSVEGTGTTNEKLFF. V usage is TRBV29-1 and J usage is TRBJ1-4; TRBD1 is a possible D gene (6 bases). V was trimmed by 1 base and J by 0 bases, leaving 9 bases between them. Germline V gene lookup returns CDR1 SQVTM and CDR2 ANQGSEA. The CDR3 length is 15 residues.

The rearrangement uses TRBV5-5 and TRBJ1-2; no definite D call. Trimming stripped 4 bases from V and 4 bases from J, with 14 bases between. Germline V gene sequence: CDR1 SGHKS, CDR2 YYEKEE (reference sequence). There are 14 residues in the CDR3. The CDR3 loop reads CASSLFGGVYGYTF. The CDR3 nucleotides are TGTGCCAGCAGCCTTTTCGGCGGGGTCTATGGCTACACCTTC. The variable domain in full, completed from reference TRBV5-5 and TRBJ1-2, reads DAGVTQSPTHLIKTRGQQVTLRCSPISGHKSVSWYQQVLGQGPQFIFQYYEKEERGRGNFPDRFSARQFPNYSSELNVNALLLGDSALYLCASSLFGGVYGYTFGSGTRLTVV.